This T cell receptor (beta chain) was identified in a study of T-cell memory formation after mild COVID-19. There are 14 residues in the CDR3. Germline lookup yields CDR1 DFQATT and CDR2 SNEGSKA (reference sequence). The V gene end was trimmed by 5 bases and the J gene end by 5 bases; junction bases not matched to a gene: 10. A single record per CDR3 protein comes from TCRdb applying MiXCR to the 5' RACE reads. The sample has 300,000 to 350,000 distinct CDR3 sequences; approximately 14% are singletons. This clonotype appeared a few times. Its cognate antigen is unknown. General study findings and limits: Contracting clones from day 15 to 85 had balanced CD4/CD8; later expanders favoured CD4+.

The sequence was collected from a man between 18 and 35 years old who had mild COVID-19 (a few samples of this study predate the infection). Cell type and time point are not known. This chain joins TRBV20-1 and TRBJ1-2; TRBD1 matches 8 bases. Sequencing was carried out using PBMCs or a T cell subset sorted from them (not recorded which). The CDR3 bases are TGCAGTGCTCCGAACGCCCAGGGGGCGTATGGCTACACCTTC. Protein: CSAPNAQGAYGYTF.